The entry that follows covers one T cell receptor beta chain sequence. Its cognate antigen is unknown. This sample stems from a study of cytomegalovirus exposure and HLA in healthy donors. Regarding the study as a whole: The finding came from a later analysis; first-cohort TCR clusters tended to co-occur in the 95 to 150 validation repertoires. According to the study, approximately 150 TCR beta chains were cytomegalovirus-associated.

The protocol was immunoSEQ multiplex PCR, while the TCRdb copy is restricted to in-frame clones and leaves out a portion. The table has 120,000 to 150,000 clones, 88% seen once; the top ten hold 7.5% to 10%. The specimen sequenced was PBMCs. The TCR comes from a young woman in good health and CMV-seropositive.

For the CDR3, the DNA is TGTGCCAGCAGACAGCGGGGGACCGCAAATAGGAACACCGGGGAGCTGTTTTTT. Its protein is CASRQRGTANRNTGELFF. The rearrangement joins TRBV27 to TRBJ2-2; TRBD2 aligns across 8 bases. Germline lookup yields CDR1 MNHEY and CDR2 SMNVEV (reference sequence). V was clipped by 6 bases and J by 1 base; unmatched bases: 13. This CDR3 has 18 amino acids.